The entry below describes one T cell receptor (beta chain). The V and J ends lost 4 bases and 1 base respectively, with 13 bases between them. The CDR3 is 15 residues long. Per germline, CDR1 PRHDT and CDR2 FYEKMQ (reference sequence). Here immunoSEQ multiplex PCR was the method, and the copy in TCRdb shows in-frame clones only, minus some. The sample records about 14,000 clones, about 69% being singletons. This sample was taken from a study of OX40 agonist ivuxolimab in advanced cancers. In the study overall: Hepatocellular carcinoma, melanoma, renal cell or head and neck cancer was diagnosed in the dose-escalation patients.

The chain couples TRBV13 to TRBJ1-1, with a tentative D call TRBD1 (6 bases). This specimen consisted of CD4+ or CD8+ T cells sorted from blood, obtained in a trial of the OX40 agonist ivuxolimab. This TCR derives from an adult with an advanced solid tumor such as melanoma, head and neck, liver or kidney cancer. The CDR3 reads CASSSLGQRNTEAFF. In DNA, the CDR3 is TGTGCCAGCAGCTCCTTAGGACAGAGGAACACTGAAGCTTTCTTT.